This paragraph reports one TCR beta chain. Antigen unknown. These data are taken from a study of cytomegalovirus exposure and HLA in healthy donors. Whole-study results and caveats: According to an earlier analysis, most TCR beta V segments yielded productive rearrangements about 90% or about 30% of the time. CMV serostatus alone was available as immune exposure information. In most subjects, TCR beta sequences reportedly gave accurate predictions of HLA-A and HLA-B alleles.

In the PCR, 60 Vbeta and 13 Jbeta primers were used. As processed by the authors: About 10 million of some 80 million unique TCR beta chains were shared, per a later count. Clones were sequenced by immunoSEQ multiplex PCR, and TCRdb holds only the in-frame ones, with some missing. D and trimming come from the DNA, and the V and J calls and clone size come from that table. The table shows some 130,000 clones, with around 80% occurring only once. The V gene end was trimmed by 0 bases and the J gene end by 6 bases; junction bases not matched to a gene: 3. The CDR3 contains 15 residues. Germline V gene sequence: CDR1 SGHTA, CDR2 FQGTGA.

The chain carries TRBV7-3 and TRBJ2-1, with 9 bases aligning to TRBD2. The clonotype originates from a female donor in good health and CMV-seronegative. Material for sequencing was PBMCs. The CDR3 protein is CASSLTNSGSNEQFF. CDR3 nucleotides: TGTGCCAGCAGCTTAACTAATAGCGGGAGCAATGAGCAGTTCTTC. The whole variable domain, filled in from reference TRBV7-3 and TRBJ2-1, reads GAGVSQTPSNKVTEKGKYVELRCDPISGHTALYWYRQSLGQGPEFLIYFQGTGAADDSGLPNDRFFAVRPEGSVSTLKIQRTERGDSAVYLCASSLTNSGSNEQFFGPGTRLTVL.